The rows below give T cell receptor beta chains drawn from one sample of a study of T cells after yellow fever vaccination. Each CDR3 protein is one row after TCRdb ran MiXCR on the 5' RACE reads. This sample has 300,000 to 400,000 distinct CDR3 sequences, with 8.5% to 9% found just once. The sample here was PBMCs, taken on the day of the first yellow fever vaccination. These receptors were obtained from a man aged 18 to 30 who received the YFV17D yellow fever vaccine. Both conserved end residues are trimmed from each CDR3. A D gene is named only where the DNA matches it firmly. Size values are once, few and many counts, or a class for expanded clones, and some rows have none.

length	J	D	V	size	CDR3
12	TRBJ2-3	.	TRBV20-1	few	SAAPGPSTDTQY
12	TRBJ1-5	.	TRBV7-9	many	ASSSRGGNQPQH
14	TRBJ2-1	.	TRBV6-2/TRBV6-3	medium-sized	ASRYLAEGGHNEQF
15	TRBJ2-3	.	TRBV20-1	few	SARGGPLAGLLDTQY
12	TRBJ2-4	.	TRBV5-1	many	ASSLDGRVNIQY
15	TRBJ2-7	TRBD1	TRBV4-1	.	ASSQEGGTGRADEQY
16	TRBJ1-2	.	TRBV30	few	AWSVLGEFTRKDYGYT
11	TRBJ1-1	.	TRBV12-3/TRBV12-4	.	ASRPLENTEAF
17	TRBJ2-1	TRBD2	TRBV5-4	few	ASSLFSWVSGGPYNEQF
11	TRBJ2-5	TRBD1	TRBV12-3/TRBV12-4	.	ASSVTGWETQY
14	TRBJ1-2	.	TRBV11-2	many	ASSSLRDKRGYGYT
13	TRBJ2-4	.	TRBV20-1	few	SAPPGDLAKNIQY
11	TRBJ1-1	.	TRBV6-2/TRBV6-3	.	ASSYNLPTEAF
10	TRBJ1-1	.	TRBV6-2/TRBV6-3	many	ASSYPEPEAF
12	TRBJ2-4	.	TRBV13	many	ASSARQSKNIQY
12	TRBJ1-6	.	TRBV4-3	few	ASSQDSLGSPLH
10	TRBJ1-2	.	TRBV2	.	VTGPEIYGYT
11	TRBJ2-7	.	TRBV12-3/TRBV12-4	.	ASSFGGVFEQY
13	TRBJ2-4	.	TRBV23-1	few	ASRPTGLAKNIQY
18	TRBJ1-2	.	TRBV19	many	ASSTTLGRRADRTSGGYT
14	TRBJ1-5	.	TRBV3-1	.	ASSQDPWGSNQPQH
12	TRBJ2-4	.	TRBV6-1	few	ASSALTLLNIQY
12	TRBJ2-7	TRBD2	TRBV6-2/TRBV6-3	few	ASSYTGLAGEQY
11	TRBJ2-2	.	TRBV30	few	AWSRLRPGELF
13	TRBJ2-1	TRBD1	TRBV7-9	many	ASSKRDSKDNEQF
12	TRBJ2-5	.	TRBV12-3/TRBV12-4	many	ASSFAGNQETQY
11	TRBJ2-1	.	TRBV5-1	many	ASASQAYNEQF
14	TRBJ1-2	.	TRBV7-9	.	ASSLGSRAANYGYT
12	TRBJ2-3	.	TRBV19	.	ASSRSRTRDTQY
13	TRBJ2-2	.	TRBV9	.	ASSVGGRGPGELF
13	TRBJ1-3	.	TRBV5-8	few	ASSLFRASGNTIY
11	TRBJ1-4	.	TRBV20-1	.	SPFDATNEKLF
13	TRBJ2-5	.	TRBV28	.	ASTWGPGGEETQY
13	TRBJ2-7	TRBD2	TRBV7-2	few	ASSLEGGGLGEQY
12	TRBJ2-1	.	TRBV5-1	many	ASSLGDRYNEQF
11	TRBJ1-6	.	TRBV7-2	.	AAGGVNNSPLH
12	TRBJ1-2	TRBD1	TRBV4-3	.	ASSQDHRGYGYT
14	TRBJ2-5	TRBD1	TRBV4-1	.	ASSSKTGGPEGTQY
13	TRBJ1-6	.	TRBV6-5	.	ASSYSAGRNSPLH
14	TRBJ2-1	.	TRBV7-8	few	ASSLGGARFGYEQF
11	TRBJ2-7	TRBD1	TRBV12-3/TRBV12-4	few	ASAVAGGPEQY
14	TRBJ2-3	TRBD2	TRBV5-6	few	ASSFAPGLATDTQY
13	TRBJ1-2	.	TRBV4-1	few	ASSQGDIRNYGYT
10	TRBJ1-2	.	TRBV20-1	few	SARGGGGGYT
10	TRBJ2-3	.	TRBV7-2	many	ASSSPPGTQY
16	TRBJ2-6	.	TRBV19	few	ASSIDQAGVAGANVLT
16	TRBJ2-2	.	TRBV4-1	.	ASSQETGWKAGTGELF
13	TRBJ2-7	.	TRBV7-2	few	ASSLEWLATYEQY
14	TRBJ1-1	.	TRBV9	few	ASSGGLLSLNTEAF
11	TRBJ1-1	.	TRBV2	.	ASRQTEPTEAF
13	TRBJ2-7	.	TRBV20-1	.	SARDFQLSQYEQY
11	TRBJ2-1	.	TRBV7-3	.	ASSLSLKDEQF
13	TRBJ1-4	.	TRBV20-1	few	SAHYPGATNEKLF
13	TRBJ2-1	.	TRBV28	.	ASSSTGRIYNEQF
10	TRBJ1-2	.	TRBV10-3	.	AISGQSYGYT